The clone carrying this TCR beta chain has at least ten counts. The antigen remains undetermined. The germline V gene encodes CDR1 DFQATT and CDR2 SNEGSKA (reference sequence). This CDR3 region has 15 residues. Trimming at V came to 2 bases and at J to 6 bases, leaving 5 bases not matched to a gene. What was amplified from RNA transcripts were TCR beta CDR3 regions. First-round RT-PCR of the TCR CDR3 relied on the HTBI primer set. TCRdb fed the multiplex PCR reads into MiXCR, producing one record per CDR3 protein. Of 400,000 to 500,000 distinct CDR3 sequences detected, around 13% appear once; the ten largest clones hold 5.3%. The entry originates in a study of T cells in Graves' hyperthyroidism and ophthalmopathy. Overall study context: Peripheral blood was obtained at initial diagnosis, preceding any treatment.

Each diagnosis was grounded in clinical symptoms, serum thyroxine and TRAb, thyroid ultrasound, and orbital computed tomography. Study-level findings and limits: Onset of ophthalmopathy came a median approximately 6.8 months after the model predicted it. Patients with ophthalmopathy were separated from those with stable hyperthyroidism by a 13 V-J model.

The receptor was isolated from a woman between 18 and 29 years old with Graves' hyperthyroidism. This chain joins TRBV20-1 and TRBJ2-7; 15 bases map to TRBD2. Sequencing used blood. The CDR3 loop reads CSARTGTSGRSEQYF. The CDR3 DNA sequence: TGCAGTGCTAGAACCGGGACTAGCGGGAGGAGCGAGCAGTACTTC.